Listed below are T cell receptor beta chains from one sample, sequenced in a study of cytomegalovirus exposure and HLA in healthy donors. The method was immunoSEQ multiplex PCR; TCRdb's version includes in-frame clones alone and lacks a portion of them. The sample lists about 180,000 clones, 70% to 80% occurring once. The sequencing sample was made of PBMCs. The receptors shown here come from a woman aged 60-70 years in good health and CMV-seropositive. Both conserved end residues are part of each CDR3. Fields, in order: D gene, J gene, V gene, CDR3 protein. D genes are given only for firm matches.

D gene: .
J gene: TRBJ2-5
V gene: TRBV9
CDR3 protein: CASSVGGRRKDQETQYF

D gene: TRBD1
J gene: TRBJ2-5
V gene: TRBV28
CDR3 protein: CASRTYRGPWRETQYF

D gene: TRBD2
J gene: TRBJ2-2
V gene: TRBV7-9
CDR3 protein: CASSLPGGRVYTGELFF

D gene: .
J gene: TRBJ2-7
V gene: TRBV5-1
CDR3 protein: CASSLNRVIYEQYF

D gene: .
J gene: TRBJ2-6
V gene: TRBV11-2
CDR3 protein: CASSQRSGANVLTF

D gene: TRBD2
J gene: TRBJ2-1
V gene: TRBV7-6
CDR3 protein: CASSWTSGWEDNEQFF

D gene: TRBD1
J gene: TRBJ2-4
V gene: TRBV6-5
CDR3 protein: CASRRQGAHSQYF

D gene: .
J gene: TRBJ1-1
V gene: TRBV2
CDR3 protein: CASSVKWGVTEAFF

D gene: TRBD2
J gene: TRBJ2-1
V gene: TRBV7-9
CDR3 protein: CASSLDGGASVEQFF

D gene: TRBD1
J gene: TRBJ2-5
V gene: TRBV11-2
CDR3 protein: CASSNVRDSQVKETQYF

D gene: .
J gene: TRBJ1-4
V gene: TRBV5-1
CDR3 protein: CASSGAGRAGEKLFF

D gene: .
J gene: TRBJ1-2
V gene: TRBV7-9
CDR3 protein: CASSLGALNGYTF

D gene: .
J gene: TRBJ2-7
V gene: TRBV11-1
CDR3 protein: CASSHSSDEQYF

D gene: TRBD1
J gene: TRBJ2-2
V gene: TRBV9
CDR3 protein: CASSEGTGGLGGELFF

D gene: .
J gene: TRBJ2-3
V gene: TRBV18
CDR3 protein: CASSPPIGGAADTQYF

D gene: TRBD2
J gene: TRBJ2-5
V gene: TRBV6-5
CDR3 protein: CASQPLAGSLGTQYF

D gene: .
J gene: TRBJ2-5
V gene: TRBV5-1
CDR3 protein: CASSLAGTAGILKNF

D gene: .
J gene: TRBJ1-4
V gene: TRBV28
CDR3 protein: CASSRPGFDEKLFF

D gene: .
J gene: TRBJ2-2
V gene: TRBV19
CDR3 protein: CASSPATGLNTGELFF

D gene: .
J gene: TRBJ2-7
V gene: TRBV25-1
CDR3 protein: CASKGEFSGYEQYF

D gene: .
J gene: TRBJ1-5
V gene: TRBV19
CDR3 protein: CASSLIDRTQPQHF

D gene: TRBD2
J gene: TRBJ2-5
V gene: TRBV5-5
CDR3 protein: CASSGPGTSGIKTQYF

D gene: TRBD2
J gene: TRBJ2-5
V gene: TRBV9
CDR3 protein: CASSSGGGREETQYF

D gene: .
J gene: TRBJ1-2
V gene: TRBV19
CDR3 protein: CASSIEEYGYTF

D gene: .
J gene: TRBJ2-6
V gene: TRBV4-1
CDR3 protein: CASSQYNLDSNSGANGLTF

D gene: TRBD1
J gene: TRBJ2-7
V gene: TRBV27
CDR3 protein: CASSSDRDKQYF

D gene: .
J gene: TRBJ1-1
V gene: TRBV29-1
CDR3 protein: CSGDTSANTEAFF

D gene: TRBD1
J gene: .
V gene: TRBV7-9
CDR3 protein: CASSFLEGTGSYEQYF

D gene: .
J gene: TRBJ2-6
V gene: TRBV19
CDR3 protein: CASTPKGLEPGANGLTF

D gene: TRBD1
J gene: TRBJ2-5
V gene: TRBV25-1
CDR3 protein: CASLGQGETQYF

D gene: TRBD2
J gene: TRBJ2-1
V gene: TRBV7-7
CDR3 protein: CASSLSISGGLSSYNEQFF

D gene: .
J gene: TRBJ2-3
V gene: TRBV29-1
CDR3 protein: CSAGRNTDTQYF

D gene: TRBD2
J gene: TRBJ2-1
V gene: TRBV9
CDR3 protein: CASSVSGGLYNEQFF

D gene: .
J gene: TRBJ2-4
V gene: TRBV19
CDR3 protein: CASSLSSAKNSQYF

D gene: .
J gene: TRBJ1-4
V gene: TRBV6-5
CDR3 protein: CASSQEQGVWKKLFF

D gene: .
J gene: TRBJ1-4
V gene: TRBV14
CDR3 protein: CASSKERLTNEKLFF

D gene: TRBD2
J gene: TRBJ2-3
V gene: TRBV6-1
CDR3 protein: CASSELTSETDTQYF

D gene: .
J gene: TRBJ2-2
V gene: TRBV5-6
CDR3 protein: CASSLVTLRAGELFF

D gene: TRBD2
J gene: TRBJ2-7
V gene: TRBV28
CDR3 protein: CASTTSGGQNAYEQYF

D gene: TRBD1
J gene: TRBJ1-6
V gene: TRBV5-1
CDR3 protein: CARNGTGTNSPLHF

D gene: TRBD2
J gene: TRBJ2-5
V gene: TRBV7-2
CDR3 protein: CASSLGAGGSQETQYF

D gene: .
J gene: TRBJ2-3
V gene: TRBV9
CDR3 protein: CASSVARGGGTDTQYF

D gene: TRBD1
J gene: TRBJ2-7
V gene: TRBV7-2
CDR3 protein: CASSLVGTEYEQYF

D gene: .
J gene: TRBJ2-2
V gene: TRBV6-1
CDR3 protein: CASSALSIPGELFF

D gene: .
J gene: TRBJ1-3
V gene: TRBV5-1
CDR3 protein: CASSLTGTNSGNTIYF

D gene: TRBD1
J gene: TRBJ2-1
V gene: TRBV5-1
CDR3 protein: CASSRDRVLSKQFF